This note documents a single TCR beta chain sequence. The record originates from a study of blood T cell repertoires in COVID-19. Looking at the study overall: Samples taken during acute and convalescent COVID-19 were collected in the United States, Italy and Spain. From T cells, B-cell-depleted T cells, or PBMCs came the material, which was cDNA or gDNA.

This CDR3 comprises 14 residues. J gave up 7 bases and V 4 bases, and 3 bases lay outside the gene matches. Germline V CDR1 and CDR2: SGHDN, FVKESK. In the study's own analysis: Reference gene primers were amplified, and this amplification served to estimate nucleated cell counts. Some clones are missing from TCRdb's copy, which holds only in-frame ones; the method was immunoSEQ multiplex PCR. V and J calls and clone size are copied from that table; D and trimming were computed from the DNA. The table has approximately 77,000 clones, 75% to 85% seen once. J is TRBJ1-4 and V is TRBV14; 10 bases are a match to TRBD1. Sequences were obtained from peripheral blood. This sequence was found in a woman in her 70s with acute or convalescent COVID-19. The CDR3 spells CASSRDRGGEKLFF. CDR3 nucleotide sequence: TGTGCCAGCAGCCGGGACAGGGGCGGTGAAAAACTGTTTTTT.